The 30 T cell receptor beta chains presented below share a single source sample, sequenced in a study of untreated major depressive disorder. Profiled with immunoSEQ multiplex PCR; TCRdb holds only in-frame clones, not every one. The sample contains just over 20,000 clones, about 90% of which appear only once. The sample consisted of CD4+ T cells from PBMCs. The receptor set was obtained from a woman in her 30s in good health.

The J gene is TRBJ2-5, the V gene TRBV30, with a possible D match to TRBD2 (6 bases). Germline V CDR1 and CDR2: GTSNPN, SVGIG (reference sequence). This CDR3 region has 15 residues. V shed 1 base and J shed 5 bases, with 17 bases lying between them. The CDR3, as DNA: TGTGCCTGGAGTGGAGACGGGGGTAGTCGGGAGACCCAGTACTTC. Its translation is CAWSGDGGSRETQYF.

The chain couples TRBV19 to TRBJ2-3; 9 bases line up with TRBD2. With V trimmed by 6 bases and J by 8 bases, 3 bases remained unmatched. The CDR3 runs 12 residues. The germline V gene encodes CDR1 LNHDA and CDR2 SQIVND (reference sequence). CDR3 amino acids: CASRGTSRTQYF. CDR3 DNA sequence: TGTGCCAGTAGAGGGACTAGCCGTACGCAGTATTTT.

This chain links TRBV2 with TRBJ2-5, with TRBD2 matching 11 bases. V was clipped by 4 bases and J by 4 bases; unmatched bases: 5. The germline gives CDR1 SNHLY, CDR2 FYNNEI. The CDR3 contains 15 residues. The CDR3 nucleotides read TGTGCCAGCAGTGGTCTAGCGGGGGGCCTAGAGACCCAGTACTTC. Its translation: CASSGLAGGLETQYF.

CDR3 residues: CSVEGLVGSYEQYF. The CDR3 nucleotides are TGCAGCGTTGAAGGTTTGGTGGGGTCCTACGAGCAGTACTTC. The chain couples TRBV29-1 to TRBJ2-7; D not resolved. The CDR3 has 14 residues. The ends were cut back, 1 base at V and 1 base at J, with 11 bases in the middle. Germline lookup yields CDR1 SQVTM and CDR2 ANQGSEA.

The chain combines TRBV7-2 with TRBJ2-7; 8 nucleotides agree with TRBD1. CDR1 is SGHTA, CDR2 FQGNSA, per germline. V was pared by 3 bases and J by 6 bases, with 4 bases of the junction left unmatched. The CDR3 covers 13 residues. The CDR3, as DNA: TGTGCCAGCAGCTTCGACAGGGGAGGCGAGCAGTACTTC. Translation gives CASSFDRGGEQYF.

The chain joins TRBV25-1 to TRBJ2-3; a possible D gene is TRBD2 (6 bases). Trimming cost V 3 bases and J 3 bases, with 7 bases left between them. CDR1 and CDR2 from the germline V gene are MGHDK and SYGVNS. The CDR3 is 13 amino acids. CDR3 DNA: TGTGCCAGCAGTGACGGAGGGACAGATACGCAGTATTTT. Its translation is CASSDGGTDTQYF.

This sequence joins TRBV7-8 and TRBJ1-2, with a weak D call TRBD1 (5 bases). The CDR3 runs to 18 residues. V shed 5 bases and J shed 8 bases, with 30 bases lying between them. The germline V gene encodes CDR1 SGHVS and CDR2 FQNEAQ. The CDR3 region has the DNA TGTGCCAGCAGCCCCCCGGGGGATGCAGGTAGAGGACTAATGGGCTACACCTTC. Protein sequence: CASSPPGDAGRGLMGYTF.

This chain joins TRBV7-2 and TRBJ1-6; D gene unclear. Germline V gene sequence: CDR1 SGHTA, CDR2 FQGNSA. CDR3 size: 12 residues. V lost 7 bases and J lost 7, with 8 bases in between. For the CDR3, the DNA is TGTGCCAGCAAAGCGGTGAATTCACCCCTCCACTTT. Protein: CASKAVNSPLHF.

This clone was observed a handful of times. This chain connects TRBV4-3 to TRBJ1-6; D is undetermined. The CDR3 spans 14 residues. In germline, CDR1 is LGHNA, CDR2 YSLEER. V was trimmed by 0 bases and J by 8 bases, leaving 8 bases between them. The CDR3 region has the DNA TGCGCCAGCAGCCAAGAATTGGTGGATTCACCCCTCCACTTT. The encoded protein is CASSQELVDSPLHF.

The V gene is TRBV7-9, the J gene TRBJ2-1; no clear D. Germline V CDR1 and CDR2: SEHNR, FQNEAQ (reference sequence). This CDR3 contains 13 residues. Trimming cost V 6 bases and J 3 bases, with 9 bases left between them. CDR3 nucleotide sequence: TGTGCCAGCAGGCTAGAGAGCTACAATGAGCAGTTCTTC. Amino acids: CASRLESYNEQFF.

The chain employs TRBV19 and TRBJ2-7, with 9 bases matching TRBD2. Germline V gene sequence: CDR1 LNHDA, CDR2 SQIVND (reference sequence). J was trimmed by 2 bases and V by 4 bases; bases with no gene match: 6. The CDR3 totals 15 residues. Written as DNA, the CDR3 is TGTGCCAGTAGTAGCGGGTTAGCGGGGGCCTACGAGCAGTACTTC. The encoded protein is CASSSGLAGAYEQYF.

The chain is built from TRBV15 and TRBJ1-2; 7 bases are a match to TRBD1. The CDR3 is 16 amino acids. Germline-derived CDR1 and CDR2 are LNHNV and YYDKDF (reference sequence). V lost 0 bases and J lost 4; bases outside the gene matches: 8. As DNA, the CDR3 is TGTGCCACCAGCAGAGAGCAGGCGACAGGGACCTATGGCTACACCTTC. Amino acid sequence: CATSREQATGTYGYTF.

This rearrangement joins TRBV27 to TRBJ2-1, with TRBD2 matching 7 bases. The CDR3 has 14 amino acids. The germline gives CDR1 MNHEY, CDR2 SMNVEV (reference sequence). The junction had 5 bases not matched to a gene; V was cut back by 1 base and J by 8 bases. CDR3 sequence (DNA): TGTGCCAGCAGTTTATGGGGGGGAATTCATGAGCAGTTCTTC. As protein: CASSLWGGIHEQFF.

The chain couples TRBV5-1 to TRBJ2-4, with D possibly matching TRBD1 (6 bases). V gave up 0 bases and J gave up 1 base, with 17 bases separating them. This CDR3 comprises 18 residues. Germline V gene lookup returns CDR1 SGHRS and CDR2 YFSETQ. The CDR3 protein is CASSLDVKGRGAKNIQYF. In DNA form, the CDR3 reads TGCGCCAGCAGCTTGGATGTAAAGGGCAGGGGCGCCAAAAACATTCAGTACTTC.

This CDR3 reads CASSRTVNNQPQHF. In nucleotides, the CDR3 is TGTGCCAGCAGTCGGACGGTTAACAATCAGCCCCAGCATTTT. V gene TRBV6-5 combines with J gene TRBJ1-5; D unclear. Germline CDR1 MNHEY, CDR2 SVGAGI. This CDR3 has 14 amino acids. Between the trimmed V and J ends, which lost 5 bases and 3 bases, there was a span of 11 bases.

The J gene is TRBJ1-1, the V gene TRBV30, with unresolved D. The V and J ends lost 0 bases and 1 base respectively, with 6 bases between them. Germline V gives CDR1 GTSNPN, CDR2 SVGIG (reference sequence). There are 13 residues in the CDR3. The CDR3 DNA sequence: TGTGCCTGGAGTGTTGAGGGGAACACTGAAGCTTTCTTT. Residues: CAWSVEGNTEAFF.

V is TRBV29-1 and J is TRBJ2-7; no definite D call. V lost 5 bases and J 2 bases, leaving 10 bases between the germline ends. The CDR3 is made up of 12 amino acids. CDR1 and CDR2 (germline): SQVTM, ANQGSEA. CDR3 protein: CSVTQRTYEQYF. DNA of the CDR3: TGCAGCGTTACGCAGAGGACCTACGAGCAGTACTTC.

Written as DNA, the CDR3 is TGTGCCAGCTCACCTCCGGGACTAGAGGGCACCGGGGAGCTGTTTTTT. Translation: CASSPPGLEGTGELFF. The chain links TRBV18 to TRBJ2-2, with 8 bases aligning to TRBD2. Germline trimming cut 3 bases from V and 4 bases from J; bases unmatched to any gene: 7. Germline CDR1 reads KGHSH; CDR2 reads LQKENI. The CDR3 is made up of 16 amino acids.

V gene TRBV7-2 combines with J gene TRBJ1-5; D ambiguous. The germline CDR1 and CDR2 sequences are SGHTA and FQGNSA. CDR3 size: 18 residues. V was trimmed by 1 base and J by 1 base, leaving 17 bases between them. The CDR3 is CASSLVGGLGISNQPQHF. Written as DNA, the CDR3 is TGTGCCAGCAGCTTAGTTGGAGGGTTGGGGATCAGCAATCAGCCCCAGCATTTT.

V and J are TRBV28 and TRBJ2-4, with 9 bases fitting TRBD2. In germline, CDR1 is MDHEN, CDR2 SYDVKM. This CDR3 contains 15 residues. V was pared by 5 bases and J by 6 bases, with 8 bases of the junction left unmatched. Here the CDR3 reads CASSLSGGSRNIQYF. Written as DNA, the CDR3 is TGTGCCAGCAGTCTAAGCGGGGGGTCCAGAAACATTCAGTACTTC.

In this sample, this clone turned up once. The rearrangement links TRBV28 to TRBJ1-2, with D tentatively TRBD1 (5 bases). Trimming removed 10 bases at V and 4 bases at J, with 16 bases between. This CDR3 has 13 amino acids. The germline V gene encodes CDR1 MDHEN and CDR2 SYDVKM. The CDR3 sequence is CATARGVGYGYTF. CDR3 DNA sequence: TGTGCCACCGCGAGAGGGGTGGGCTATGGCTACACCTTC.

The chain combines TRBV6-5 with TRBJ1-3; 9 bases map to TRBD1. The CDR3 consists of 15 residues. Looked up from germline, CDR1 is MNHEY and CDR2 is SVGAGI. Trimming at V came to 8 bases and at J to 0 bases, leaving 5 bases not matched to a gene. The DNA for the CDR3 is TGTGCCAGCCTGGGGACAGGGAACTCTGGAAACACCATATATTTT. Translating gives CASLGTGNSGNTIYF.

The chain carries TRBV7-9 and TRBJ1-1; D not resolved. Germline loops: CDR1 SEHNR, CDR2 FQNEAQ (reference sequence). Trimming removed 7 bases from V and 7 bases from J, with 19 bases in between. The CDR3 sequence is 14 residues long. The chain's CDR3 is CASIEMVGTDEAFF. DNA of the CDR3: TGTGCCAGCATCGAGATGGTGGGAACCGATGAAGCTTTCTTT.

The J gene is TRBJ1-1, the V gene TRBV13; a possible D gene is TRBD1 (6 bases). Germline V CDR1 and CDR2: PRHDT, FYEKMQ (reference sequence). V was trimmed by 5 bases and J by 5 bases, leaving 15 bases between them. This CDR3 spans 14 amino acids. The CDR3 bases are TGTGCCAGCAGCCCCCCGGACAGCTCAACTGAAGCTTTCTTT. It specifies CASSPPDSSTEAFF.

The chain links TRBV28 to TRBJ1-3; D is uncertain. The CDR3 totals 15 residues. Germline CDR1 reads MDHEN; CDR2 reads SYDVKM. V shed 7 bases and J shed 1 base, with 14 bases lying between them. The CDR3 reads CASMGSAVSGNTIYF. The CDR3 DNA reads TGTGCCAGCATGGGGTCCGCGGTGTCTGGAAACACCATATATTTT.

The V and J genes are TRBV19 and TRBJ1-2; D is undetermined. The CDR3 spans 9 residues. Trimming left V 8 bases short and J 6 bases short, with 4 bases between. The germline V gene has CDR1 LNHDA and CDR2 SQIVND (reference sequence). The CDR3 protein is CASRHGYTF. DNA of the CDR3: TGTGCCAGTCGGCATGGCTACACCTTC.

This chain uses TRBV27 with TRBJ2-1; 14 bases match TRBD2. This CDR3 comprises 15 residues. CDR1 is MNHEY and CDR2 is SMNVEV in the germline V gene (reference sequence). The trim removed 7 bases at V and 7 bases at J, leaving 6 bases unmatched. The CDR3 is CASNTGLAGGNEQFF. CDR3 DNA sequence: TGTGCCAGCAATACAGGACTAGCGGGGGGAAATGAGCAGTTCTTC.

J is TRBJ2-7 and V is TRBV10-3; D ambiguous. The CDR3 length is 11 residues. Looked up from germline, CDR1 is ENHRY and CDR2 is SYGVKD. Trimming removed 6 bases from V and 3 bases from J, with 6 bases in between. The CDR3 loop reads CAIRQNYEQYF. The DNA of the CDR3 is TGTGCCATCAGACAGAACTACGAGCAGTACTTC.

A few counts support this clone. This chain links TRBV30 with TRBJ2-3; D is undetermined. The V gene lost 4 bases and the J gene lost 2 bases, with 19 bases spanning the gap. CDR1 and CDR2 (germline): GTSNPN, SVGIG (reference sequence). The CDR3 loop spans 16 amino acids. The CDR3 DNA reads as TGTGCCTGGACCAAATCCCGGCTATCCCCCACAGATACGCAGTATTTT. It translates to CAWTKSRLSPTDTQYF.

The chain couples TRBV10-3 to TRBJ2-6; 7 bases agree with TRBD1. Germline values: CDR1 ENHRY, CDR2 SYGVKD. This CDR3 has 15 residues. V shed 3 bases, J shed 3 bases, and the junction held 2 bases outside the gene matches. CDR3 amino acids: CAISEGGFGANVLTF. In DNA, the CDR3 is TGTGCCATCAGTGAAGGGGGCTTTGGGGCCAACGTCCTGACTTTC.